The present TCR beta chain was sequenced within a study of blood T cell repertoires in COVID-19. Study-level information: Whether acute or convalescent, the COVID-19 samples came from the United States, Italy and Spain.

The data were produced by immunoSEQ multiplex PCR, yet TCRdb's version contains in-frame clones alone and is incomplete. The profile covers roughly 400,000 clones, with approximately 91% appearing a single time and approximately 2.1% taken by the ten largest. Per germline, CDR1 MGHRA and CDR2 YSYEKL. The CDR3 is made up of 15 amino acids. The germline V and J ends were trimmed by 5 bases and 2 bases, with 13 bases remaining between them. Enrollees, roughly 18 to 89 years old, lived in 24 US areas. The sequenced sample was PBMCs or T cells enriched from blood (not recorded which). This chain uses TRBV4-1 with TRBJ1-5; D is possibly TRBD1 (6 bases). The TCR originated in a middle-aged woman with acute COVID-19. CDR3 in DNA: TGCGCCAGCAGCAAGGGGCCAGGGGGCAATCAGCCCCAGCATTTT. Its translation is CASSKGPGGNQPQHF.